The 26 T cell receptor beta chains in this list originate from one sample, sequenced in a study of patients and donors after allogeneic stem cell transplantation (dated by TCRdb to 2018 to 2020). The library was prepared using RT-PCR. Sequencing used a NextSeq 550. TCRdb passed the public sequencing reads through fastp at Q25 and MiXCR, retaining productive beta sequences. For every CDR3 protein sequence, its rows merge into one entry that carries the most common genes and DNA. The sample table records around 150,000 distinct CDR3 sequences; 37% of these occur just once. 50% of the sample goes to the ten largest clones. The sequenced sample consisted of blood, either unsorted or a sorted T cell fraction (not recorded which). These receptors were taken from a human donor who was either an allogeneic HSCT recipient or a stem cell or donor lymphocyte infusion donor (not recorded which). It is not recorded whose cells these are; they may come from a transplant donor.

The CDR3 protein is CASMVVMNTEAFF. CDR3 DNA sequence: TGCGCCAGCATGGTGGTGATGAACACTGAAGCTTTCTTT. The V call is TRBV5-1, the J call TRBJ1-1, with D unresolved. V shed 6 bases and J shed 0 bases, with 9 bases lying between them. Per germline, CDR1 SGHRS and CDR2 YFSETQ. CDR3 length: 13 residues.

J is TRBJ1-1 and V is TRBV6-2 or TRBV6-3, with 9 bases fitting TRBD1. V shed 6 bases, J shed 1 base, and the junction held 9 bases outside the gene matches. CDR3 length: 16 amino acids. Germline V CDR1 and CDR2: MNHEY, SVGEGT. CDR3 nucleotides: TGTGCCAGCAGCCTACAGGGGGCTAAAACGAACACTGAAGCTTTCTTT. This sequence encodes CASSLQGAKTNTEAFF.

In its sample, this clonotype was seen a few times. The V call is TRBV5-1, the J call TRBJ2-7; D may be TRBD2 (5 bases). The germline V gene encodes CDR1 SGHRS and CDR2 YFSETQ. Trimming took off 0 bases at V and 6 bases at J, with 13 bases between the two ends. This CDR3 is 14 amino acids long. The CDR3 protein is CASSLAPRAGEQYV. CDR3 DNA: TGCGCCAGCAGCTTGGCCCCGAGGGCTGGCGAGCAGTACGTC.

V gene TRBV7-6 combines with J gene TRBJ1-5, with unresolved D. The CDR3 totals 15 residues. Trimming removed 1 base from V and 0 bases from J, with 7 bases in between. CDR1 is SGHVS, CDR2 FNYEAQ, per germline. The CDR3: CASSLEAGSNQPQHF. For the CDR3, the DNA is TGTGCCAGCAGCTTAGAAGCAGGTAGCAATCAGCCCCAGCATTTT.

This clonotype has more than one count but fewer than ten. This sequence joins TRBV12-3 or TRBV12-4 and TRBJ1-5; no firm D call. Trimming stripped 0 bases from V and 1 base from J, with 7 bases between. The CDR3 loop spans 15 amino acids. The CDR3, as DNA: TGTGCCAGCAGTTTAGCCGTATCAAGCAATCAGCCCCAGCATTTT. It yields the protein CASSLAVSSNQPQHF.

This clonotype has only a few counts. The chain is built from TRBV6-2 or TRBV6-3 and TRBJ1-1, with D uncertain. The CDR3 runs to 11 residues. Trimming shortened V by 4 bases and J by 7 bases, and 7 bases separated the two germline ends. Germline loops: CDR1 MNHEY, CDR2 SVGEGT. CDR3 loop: CASSFGLEAFF. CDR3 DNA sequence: TGTGCCAGCAGTTTCGGGCTTGAAGCTTTCTTT.

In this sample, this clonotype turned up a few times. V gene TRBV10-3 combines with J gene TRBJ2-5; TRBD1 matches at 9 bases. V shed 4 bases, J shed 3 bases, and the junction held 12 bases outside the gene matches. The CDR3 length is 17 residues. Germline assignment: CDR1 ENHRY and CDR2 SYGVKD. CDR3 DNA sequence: TGTGCCATCAGTGGAACGGGACAGGGCTCTCCCGAAGAGACCCAGTACTTC. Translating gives CAISGTGQGSPEETQYF.

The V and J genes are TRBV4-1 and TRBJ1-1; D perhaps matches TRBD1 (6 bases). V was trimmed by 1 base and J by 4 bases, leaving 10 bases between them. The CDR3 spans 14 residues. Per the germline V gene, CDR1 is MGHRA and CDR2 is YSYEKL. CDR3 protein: CASSQGNRVTEAFF. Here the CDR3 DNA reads TGCGCCAGCAGCCAAGGGAACAGGGTCACTGAAGCTTTCTTT.

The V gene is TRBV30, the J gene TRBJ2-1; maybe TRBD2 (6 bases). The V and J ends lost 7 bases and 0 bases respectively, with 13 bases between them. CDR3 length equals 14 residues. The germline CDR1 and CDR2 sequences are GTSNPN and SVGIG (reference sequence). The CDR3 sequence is CASSGVRSYNEQFF. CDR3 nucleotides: TGTGCCTCCTCGGGGGTCCGCTCCTACAATGAGCAGTTCTTC. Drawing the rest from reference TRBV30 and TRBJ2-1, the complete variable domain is SQTIHQWPATLVQPVGSPLSLECTVEGTSNPNLYWYRQAAGRGLQLLFYSVGIGQISSEVPQNLSASRPQDRQFILSSKKLLLSDSGFYLCASSGVRSYNEQFFGPGTRLTVL.

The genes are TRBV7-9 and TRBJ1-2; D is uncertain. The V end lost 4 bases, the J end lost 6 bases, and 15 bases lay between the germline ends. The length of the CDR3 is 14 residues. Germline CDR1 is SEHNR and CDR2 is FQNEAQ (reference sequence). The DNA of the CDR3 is TGTGCCAGCAGCTCCCTCGTCGCTCCGGATGGCTACACCTTC. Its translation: CASSSLVAPDGYTF.

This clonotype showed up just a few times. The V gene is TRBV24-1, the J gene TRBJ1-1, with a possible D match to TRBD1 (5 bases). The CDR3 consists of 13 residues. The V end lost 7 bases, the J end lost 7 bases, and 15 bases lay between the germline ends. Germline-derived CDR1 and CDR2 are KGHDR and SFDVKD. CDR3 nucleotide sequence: TGTGCCACCAGGGGACGGGGAGACTTTGAAGCTTTCTTT. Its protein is CATRGRGDFEAFF.

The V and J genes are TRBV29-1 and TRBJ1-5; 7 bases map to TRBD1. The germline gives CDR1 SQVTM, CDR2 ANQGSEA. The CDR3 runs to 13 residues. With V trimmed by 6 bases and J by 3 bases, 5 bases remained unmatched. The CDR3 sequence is CSVFTGANQPQHF. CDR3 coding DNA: TGCAGCGTGTTTACAGGGGCCAATCAGCCCCAGCATTTT.

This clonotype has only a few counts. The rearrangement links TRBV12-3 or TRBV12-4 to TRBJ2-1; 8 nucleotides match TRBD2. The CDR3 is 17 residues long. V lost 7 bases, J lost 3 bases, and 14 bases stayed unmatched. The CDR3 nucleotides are TGTGCCAGCATCCTTCGCTGGCGGGGGGTACTCTACAATGAGCAGTTCTTC. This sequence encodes CASILRWRGVLYNEQFF.

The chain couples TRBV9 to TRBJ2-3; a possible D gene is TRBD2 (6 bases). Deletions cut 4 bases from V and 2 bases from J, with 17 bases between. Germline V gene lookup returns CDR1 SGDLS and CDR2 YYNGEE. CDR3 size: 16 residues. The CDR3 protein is CASSTTGGVATDTQYF. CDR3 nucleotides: TGTGCCAGCAGCACTACAGGCGGGGTTGCCACAGATACGCAGTATTTT.

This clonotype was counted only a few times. This CDR3 is CASIWTRGGTETQYF. The CDR3 DNA reads as TGTGCCAGCATTTGGACCCGGGGAGGAACAGAGACCCAGTACTTC. The rearrangement joins TRBV28 to TRBJ2-5; D perhaps matches TRBD2 (6 bases). Looked up from germline, CDR1 is MDHEN and CDR2 is SYDVKM. CDR3 length equals 15 residues. The V end was cut by 7 bases, the J end by 4 bases, with 19 bases between.

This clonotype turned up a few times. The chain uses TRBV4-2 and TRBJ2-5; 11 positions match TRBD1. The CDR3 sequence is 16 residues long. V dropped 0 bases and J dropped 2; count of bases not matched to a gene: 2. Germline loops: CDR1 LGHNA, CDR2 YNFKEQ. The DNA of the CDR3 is TGTGCCAGCAGCCAAGAGGACAGGGGGCTTCAAGAGACCCAGTACTTC. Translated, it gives CASSQEDRGLQETQYF.

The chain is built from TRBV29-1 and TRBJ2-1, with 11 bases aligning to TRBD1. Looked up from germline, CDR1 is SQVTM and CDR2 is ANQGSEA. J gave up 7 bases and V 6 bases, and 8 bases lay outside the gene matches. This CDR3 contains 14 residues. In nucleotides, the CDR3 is TGCAGCGTCTCCCGGACAGGGGGCTGGAATGAGCAGTTCTTC. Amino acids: CSVSRTGGWNEQFF.

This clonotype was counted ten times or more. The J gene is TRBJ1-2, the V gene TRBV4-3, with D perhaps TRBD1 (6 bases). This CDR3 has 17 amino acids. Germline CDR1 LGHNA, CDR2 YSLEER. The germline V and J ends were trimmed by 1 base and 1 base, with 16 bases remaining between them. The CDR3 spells CASSQGLAGEINYGYTF. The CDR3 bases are TGCGCCAGCAGCCAAGGATTGGCAGGGGAAATTAACTATGGCTACACCTTC.

The CDR3 nucleotides are TGTGCCAGTAGTCCCGGGACAGGGGGCGACACTGAAGCTTTCTTT. Translating it yields CASSPGTGGDTEAFF. The chain combines TRBV19 with TRBJ1-1, with TRBD1 matching 12 bases. Germline values: CDR1 LNHDA, CDR2 SQIVND (reference sequence). The length of the CDR3 is 15 residues. The trim removed 5 bases at V and 3 bases at J, leaving 4 bases unmatched.

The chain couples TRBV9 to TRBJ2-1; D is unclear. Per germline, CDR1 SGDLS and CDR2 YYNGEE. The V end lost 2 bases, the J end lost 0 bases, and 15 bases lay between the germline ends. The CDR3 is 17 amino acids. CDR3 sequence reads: CASSVNPGPSSYNEQFF. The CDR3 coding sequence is TGTGCCAGCAGCGTGAATCCGGGCCCAAGCTCCTACAATGAGCAGTTCTTC.

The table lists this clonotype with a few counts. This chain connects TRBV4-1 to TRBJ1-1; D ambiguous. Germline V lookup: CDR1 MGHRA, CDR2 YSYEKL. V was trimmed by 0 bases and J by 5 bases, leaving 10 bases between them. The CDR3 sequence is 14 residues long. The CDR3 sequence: CASSQDDLGTEAFF. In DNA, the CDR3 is TGCGCCAGCAGCCAAGATGACCTGGGGACTGAAGCTTTCTTT.

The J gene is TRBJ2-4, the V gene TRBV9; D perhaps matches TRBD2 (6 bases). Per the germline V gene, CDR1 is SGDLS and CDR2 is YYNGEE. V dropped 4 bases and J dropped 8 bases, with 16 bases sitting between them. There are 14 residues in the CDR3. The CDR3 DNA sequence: TGTGCCAGCAGCCCAAGCGGGCTAGCGCACATTCAGTACTTC. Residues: CASSPSGLAHIQYF.

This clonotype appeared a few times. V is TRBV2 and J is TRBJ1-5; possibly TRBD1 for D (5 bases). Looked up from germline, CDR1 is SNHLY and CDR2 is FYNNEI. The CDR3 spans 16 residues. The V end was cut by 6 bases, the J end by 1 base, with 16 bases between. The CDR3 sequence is CASSPYRGDSNQPQHF. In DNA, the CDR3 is TGTGCCAGCAGCCCTTACCGGGGGGACAGCAATCAGCCCCAGCATTTT.

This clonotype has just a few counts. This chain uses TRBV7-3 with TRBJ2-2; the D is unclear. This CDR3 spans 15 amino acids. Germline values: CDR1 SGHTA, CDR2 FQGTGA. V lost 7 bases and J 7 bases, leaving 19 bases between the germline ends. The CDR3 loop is CASTLDLFRIGELFF. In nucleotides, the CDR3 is TGTGCCAGCACCCTAGACTTATTCAGGATCGGGGAGCTGTTTTTT.

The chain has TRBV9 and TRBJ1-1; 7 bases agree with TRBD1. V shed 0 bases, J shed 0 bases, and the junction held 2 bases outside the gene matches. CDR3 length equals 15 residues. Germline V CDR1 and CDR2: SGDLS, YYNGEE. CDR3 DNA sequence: TGTGCCAGCAGCGTAGCGACAGGGTTGAACACTGAAGCTTTCTTT. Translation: CASSVATGLNTEAFF.

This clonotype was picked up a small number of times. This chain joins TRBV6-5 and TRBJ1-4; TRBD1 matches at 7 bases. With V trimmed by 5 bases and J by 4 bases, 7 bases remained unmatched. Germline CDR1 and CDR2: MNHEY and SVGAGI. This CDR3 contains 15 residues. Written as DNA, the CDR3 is TGTGCCAGCAGTCCCGGACAGGCGAGTAATGAAAAACTGTTTTTT. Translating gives CASSPGQASNEKLFF.